This TCR beta chain is drawn from a study of breast tumors, draining lymph nodes, adjacent tissues (dated by TCRdb to the mid-2010s). Regarding the complete study: TCR beta repertoires were compared across tumor, adjacent nontumor tissue and axillary lymph nodes obtained from breast cancer patients. The study was designed to assess the relationships and possible T-cell exchange between tumor, surrounding tissue and draining lymph node repertoires in human breast cancer.

CDR1 and CDR2, looked up from the germline V gene (reference sequence), are SEHNR and FQNEAQ. V ends up 4 bases short and J 4 bases short, with an unmatched junction base count of 11. Measured from the cysteine to the phenylalanine, the CDR3 is 16 residues long. Just the 48-base CDR3 DNA is kept, in frame starting at base 1. Sequencer: Illumina HiSeq 2000. TCR beta chain libraries were generated through multiplex PCR amplification. High-throughput sequencing was used to analyze the amplified TCR beta chain products. TCRdb's own reprocessing of the public reads used fastp at Q25 and MiXCR and kept productive beta chains. Every distinct CDR3 protein forms one entry, paired with its most common genes and DNA. The sample yields 85,000 to 130,000 distinct CDR3 sequences; more than 25% were counted once. Under 6% of the sample lies in the top ten. The axillary draining lymph nodes of breast cancer patients were the source of the lymph node samples.

This clonotype came up a few times. What antigen it recognizes has not been identified. The input lacks base qualities; no much larger clone sits a single base away. Summary of the overall study and its limitations: Tumors showed preferential V and J gene usage, and their T-cell repertoire diversity fell below that of lymph nodes yet above that of nontumor tissue. Tumor and nontumor tissue repertoires were significantly more similar in luminal-like than in basal-like breast cancer. The conclusion that tumor T cells originate in lymph nodes was presented as consistent with a hypothesis rather than as directly demonstrated. The data were judged consistent with most tumor T cells deriving from the lymph node and then expanding within tumor tissue.

The chain is assembled from TRBV7-9 and TRBJ1-1, with 8 bases in between that match TRBD1. This sequence originates from a female donor with breast cancer. Some clones in this sample may be carry-over from other donors' samples. Sequenced sample: axillary lymph node tissue. The CDR3 reads CASSSSQGVNGTEAFF. DNA sequence: TGTGCCAGCAGCTCGTCACAGGGGGTGAACGGCACTGAAGCTTTCTTT. Extended through the reference TRBV7-9 and TRBJ1-1 proteins, this CDR3 yields the full variable domain: DTGVSQNPRHKITKRGQNVTFRCDPISEHNRLYWYRQTLGQGPEFLTYFQNEAQLEKSRLLSDRFSAERPKGSFSTLEIQRTEQGDSAMYLCASSSSQGVNGTEAFFGQGTRLTVV.